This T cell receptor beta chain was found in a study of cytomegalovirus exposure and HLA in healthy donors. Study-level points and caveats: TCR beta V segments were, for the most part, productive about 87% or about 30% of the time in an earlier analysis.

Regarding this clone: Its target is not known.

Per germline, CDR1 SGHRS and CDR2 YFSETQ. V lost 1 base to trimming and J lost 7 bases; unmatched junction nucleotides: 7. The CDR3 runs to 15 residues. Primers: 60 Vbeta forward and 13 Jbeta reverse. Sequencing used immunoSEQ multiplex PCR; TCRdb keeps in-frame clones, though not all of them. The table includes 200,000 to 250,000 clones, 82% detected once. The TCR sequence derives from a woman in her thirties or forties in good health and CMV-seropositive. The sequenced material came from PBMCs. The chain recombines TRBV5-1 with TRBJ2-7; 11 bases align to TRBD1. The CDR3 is CASSLRGQGGREQYF. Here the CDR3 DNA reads TGCGCCAGCAGCTTGAGGGGACAGGGGGGACGGGAGCAGTACTTC.